This is a list of T cell receptor beta chains from one sample in a study of blood T cell repertoires in COVID-19. The table came from immunoSEQ multiplex PCR; TCRdb's copy has only in-frame clones and leaves some out. This sample has under 250,000 clones; around 80% occur once, and the top ten carry about 5.5%. Input material: peripheral blood. These receptors originate from a woman in her 70s with acute or convalescent COVID-19. Both conserved end residues are part of each CDR3. A D gene is named only where the DNA matches it firmly. Clone size is not always given. Where it is, it says once, few, many or a class for expanded clones.

CDR3nt	CDR3aa	v_gene	len	abundance	j_gene	d_gene
TGCGCCAGCAGCTTGGAGGGAGGTCCGGCCAAAAACATTCAGTACTTC	CASSLEGGPAKNIQYF	TRBV5-1	16	.	TRBJ2-4	.
TGCGCCAGCAGCCTACCGACCCTCGGGACAGGGGGCCGGAATGAGCAGTTCTTC	CASSLPTLGTGGRNEQFF	TRBV4-1	18	.	TRBJ2-1	TRBD1
TGTGCCAGTAGTCAGGATTCGGACACTGAAGCTTTCTTT	CASSQDSDTEAFF	TRBV19	13	.	TRBJ1-1	.
TGCGCCAGCAGCACCCTAGCGGGAGGGCTAAATGAGCAGTTCTTC	CASSTLAGGLNEQFF	TRBV5-1	15	.	TRBJ2-1	TRBD2
TGTGCCAGCAAGGGAGCCTTAAACACTGAAGCTTTCTTT	CASKGALNTEAFF	TRBV2	13	.	TRBJ1-1	.
TGTGCCAGTAGTAGGGCTAGCGGGCTGTACAATGAGCAGTTCTTC	CASSRASGLYNEQFF	TRBV19	15	once	TRBJ2-1	TRBD2
TGTGCCAGCAGCGTAGGGGACACCTACAACACTGAAGCTTTCTTT	CASSVGDTYNTEAFF	TRBV9	15	.	TRBJ1-1	.
TGTGCCAGCAGCTTAGGGCTAGTAATGGAGACCCAGTACTTC	CASSLGLVMETQYF	TRBV7-2	14	.	TRBJ2-5	.
TGTGCCAGCTCACCAGGACAGGAGTACGAGCAGTACTTC	CASSPGQEYEQYF	TRBV18	13	.	TRBJ2-7	TRBD1
TGTGCCAGCTCACCACCTACCGGGGGGGCCGGGGAGCTGTTTTTT	CASSPPTGGAGELFF	TRBV18	15	.	TRBJ2-2	TRBD2
TGCAGCGTTGGGGACACCAGCGGGAGGACCTACAATGAGCAGTTCTTC	CSVGDTSGRTYNEQFF	TRBV29-1	16	.	TRBJ2-1	TRBD2
TGCGCCAGCAGCCTCGGACAGGGGAGGGATACGCAGTATTTT	CASSLGQGRDTQYF	TRBV4-1	14	.	TRBJ2-3	TRBD1
TGTGCCAGCTCACCACGGACTGACCATAATGAAAAACTGTTTTTT	CASSPRTDHNEKLFF	TRBV18	15	.	TRBJ1-4	.
TGCGCCAGCAGCTGGTCAGGGGGTAGTAACACTGAAGCTTTCTTT	CASSWSGGSNTEAFF	TRBV5-1	15	.	TRBJ1-1	TRBD1
TGTGCCAGCACGGGAGGGATTAGCAATCAGCCCCAGCATTTT	CASTGGISNQPQHF	TRBV6-1	14	.	TRBJ1-5	.
TGCGCCAGCAGCCCGAGGGCGGACAGACGGAACACCGGGGAGCTGTTTTTT	CASSPRADRRNTGELFF	TRBV5-1	17	.	TRBJ2-2	.
TGCGCCAGCAGCTTGAAGCTAGCGGGAACCTACGAGCAGTACTTC	CASSLKLAGTYEQYF	TRBV5-1	15	.	TRBJ2-7	TRBD2
TGTGCCAGCAGTTTAGGGGGGTTCAGCACAGATACGCAGTATTTT	CASSLGGFSTDTQYF	TRBV27	15	few	TRBJ2-3	.
TGTGCCACCAGGGGCCCAACCGGGGAGCTGTTTTTT	CATRGPTGELFF	TRBV24-1	12	.	TRBJ2-2	.
TGTGCCAGCAGTATAGGACTAGCGGCCATATCCTACGAGCAGTACTTC	CASSIGLAAISYEQYF	TRBV2	16	.	TRBJ2-7	TRBD2
TGCAGCGTTGAAGATCGAGGGGGCAATGAGCAGTTCTTC	CSVEDRGGNEQFF	TRBV29-1	13	.	TRBJ2-1	.
TGTGCCAGCAGTGGCAGGGACGAGCAGTACTTC	CASSGRDEQYF	TRBV28	11	.	TRBJ2-7	.
TGTGCCAGCAGCCAAGGGGGCCTAGCGGGTAGTTACGAGCAGTACTTC	CASSQGGLAGSYEQYF	TRBV4-2	16	few	TRBJ2-7	TRBD2
TGCAGCGTCAAAACAGGGGTGGACGAGCAGTACTTC	CSVKTGVDEQYF	TRBV29-1	12	.	TRBJ2-7	TRBD1
TGTGCCAGCAGCCCATCTAGCTACTCCTACAATGAGCAGTTCTTC	CASSPSSYSYNEQFF	TRBV6-5	15	.	TRBJ2-1	.
TGTGCCAGTAGTATCCTCTTCGGGAGGGGTGGACCCCTCCACTTT	CASSILFGRGGPLHF	TRBV19	15	.	TRBJ1-6	.
TGTGCCATCAGTGAGGAGGCGTGGAACACTGAAGCTTTCTTT	CAISEEAWNTEAFF	TRBV10-3	14	.	TRBJ1-1	.
TGTGCCAGCAGTGAAACGGGACTAGCGGGAATAAATGAGCAGTTCTTC	CASSETGLAGINEQFF	TRBV2	16	.	TRBJ2-1	TRBD2
TGTGCCAGCAGCCCGTGGCCTCGGACTAGCGAGCAAGAGACCCAGTACTTC	CASSPWPRTSEQETQYF	TRBV3-1/TRBV3-2	17	.	TRBJ2-5	TRBD2
TGTGCCAGCAGCTTAATCCCTAGCGGCTCATACAATGAGCAGTTCTTC	CASSLIPSGSYNEQFF	TRBV7-3	16	.	TRBJ2-1	TRBD2
TGTGCCAGCAGCCGCGGAGACTACAATGAGCAGTTCTTC	CASSRGDYNEQFF	TRBV11-3	13	.	TRBJ2-1	.
TGCGCCAGCAGCTCATCCGGGACAGGAGAGACCCAGTACTTC	CASSSSGTGETQYF	TRBV5-1	14	.	TRBJ2-5	TRBD1
TGCGCCAGCAGCTTGGGGGCAGACACAGATACGCAGTATTTT	CASSLGADTDTQYF	TRBV5-1	14	.	TRBJ2-3	.
TGTGCCAGCAGCTTTGGCCCTAGCTCCTACGAGCAGTACTTC	CASSFGPSSYEQYF	TRBV5-4	14	.	TRBJ2-7	.
TGTGCCAGTAGTATGGAACTAGCGGGGGGCTACAATGAGCAGTTCTTC	CASSMELAGGYNEQFF	TRBV19	16	.	TRBJ2-1	TRBD2
TGTGCCAGCAGCCAAGAGTCCCTGGGCAACTACGAGCAGTACTTC	CASSQESLGNYEQYF	TRBV3-1/TRBV3-2	15	.	TRBJ2-7	.
TGTGCCAGCTCACCATCGGACAGGGGAGCAGATACGCAGTATTTT	CASSPSDRGADTQYF	TRBV18	15	.	TRBJ2-3	TRBD1
TGTGCCAGCTCGCCGGGACTCGTATCTTACGAGCAGTACTTC	CASSPGLVSYEQYF	TRBV18	14	.	TRBJ2-7	.
TGTGCCAGCAGTGCCCTAGCGGTAATCTCCTACGAGCAGTACTTC	CASSALAVISYEQYF	TRBV6-2/TRBV6-3	15	few	TRBJ2-7	TRBD2
TGTGCCAGCAGTGACCTAGCGGGGGCCCTGGGGGAGCAGTACTTC	CASSDLAGALGEQYF	TRBV2	15	.	TRBJ2-7	TRBD2
TGTGCCAGCAGCCGGGACAGGGGGCCCGGGAACACTGAAGCTTTCTTT	CASSRDRGPGNTEAFF	TRBV2	16	.	TRBJ1-1	TRBD1
TGTGCCAGCAGCCAAGGGACAGGGAACACTGAAGCTTTCTTT	CASSQGTGNTEAFF	TRBV3-1/TRBV3-2	14	.	TRBJ1-1	TRBD1
TGTGCCACTACGAACTCTGGGGCCAACGTCCTGACTTTC	CATTNSGANVLTF	TRBV19	13	.	TRBJ2-6	.
TGTGCCACCAGTGACAGGACAGTTCAAGAGACCCAGTACTTC	CATSDRTVQETQYF	TRBV24-1	14	.	TRBJ2-5	.
TGTGCCAGCAGCCTTAGCGGGACCACAGATACGCAGTATTTT	CASSLSGTTDTQYF	TRBV6-5	14	.	TRBJ2-3	TRBD2
TGTGCCAGCAGTGATGGGTCGGGAGCCTTCCAAGAGACCCAGTACTTC	CASSDGSGAFQETQYF	TRBV2	16	.	TRBJ2-5	.
TGTGCCAGTAGTTCCTTAGCGGGGGACGGGGAGCTGTTTTTT	CASSSLAGDGELFF	TRBV19	14	.	TRBJ2-2	TRBD2
TGTGCCAGCAGTCTCCTCTATCGGACTAGCGGGACCTACGAGCAGTACTTC	CASSLLYRTSGTYEQYF	TRBV6-6	17	once	TRBJ2-7	TRBD2
TGTGCCACCGCAGCGGGTCTAGATACGCAGTATTTT	CATAAGLDTQYF	TRBV10-3	12	few	TRBJ2-3	.
TGTGCCTGGAGTCAAGGGACTAGGCGCGAGCAGTACTTC	CAWSQGTRREQYF	TRBV30	13	.	TRBJ2-7	TRBD2
TGTGCCAGCAGCCCTACCCGACAGGGGGCGCCGGGCTATGGCTACACCTTC	CASSPTRQGAPGYGYTF	TRBV5-5	17	.	TRBJ1-2	TRBD1
TGTGCCAGCAGCAAAGAGGGCATGAGGGGGCGCGGGGGCTACACCTTC	CASSKEGMRGRGGYTF	TRBV21-1	16	.	TRBJ1-2	.
TGCGCCAGCAGCTTGTTGGGTGGCGGGAGATACAATGAGCAGTTCTTC	CASSLLGGGRYNEQFF	TRBV5-1	16	few	TRBJ2-1	TRBD2